Shown below are 2 T cell receptor beta chains from a single sample sequenced in a study of cytomegalovirus exposure and HLA in healthy donors. The PCR ran on 60 Vbeta and 13 Jbeta primers. Libraries were prepared by immunoSEQ multiplex PCR; TCRdb keeps only in-frame clonotypes and omits some of them. The sample consists of about 160,000 clones, around 88% of them appearing once. The sequenced material came from PBMCs. The receptors derive from a woman between 18 and 29 years old in good health and CMV-seronegative.

This clone was recorded a few times. V gene TRBV6-1 combines with J gene TRBJ1-1, with TRBD1 as a possible D gene (6 bases). Trimming removed 7 bases at V and 1 base at J, with 13 bases between. The CDR3 runs to 14 residues. CDR1 MNHNS and CDR2 SASEGT come from the germline V gene. CDR3 sequence: CASIYREQNTEAFF. The CDR3 nucleotides read TGTGCCAGCATTTACAGGGAGCAGAACACTGAAGCTTTCTTT.

Here the CDR3 reads CASSAGADTQYF. DNA for the CDR3: TGTGCCAGCAGCGCGGGAGCAGATACGCAGTATTTT. This chain links TRBV9 with TRBJ2-3; possible D gene TRBD2, 6 bases. V was trimmed by 3 bases and J by 4 bases, leaving 6 bases between them. The CDR3 is 12 residues long. Germline V gives CDR1 SGDLS, CDR2 YYNGEE.